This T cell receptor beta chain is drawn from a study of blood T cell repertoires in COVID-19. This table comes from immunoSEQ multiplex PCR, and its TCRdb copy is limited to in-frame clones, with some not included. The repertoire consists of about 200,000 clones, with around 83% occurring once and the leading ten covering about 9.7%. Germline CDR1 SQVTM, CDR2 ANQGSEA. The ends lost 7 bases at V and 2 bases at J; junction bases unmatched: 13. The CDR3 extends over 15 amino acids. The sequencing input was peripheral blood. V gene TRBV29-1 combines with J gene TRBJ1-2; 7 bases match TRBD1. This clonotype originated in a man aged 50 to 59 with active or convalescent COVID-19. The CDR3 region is CSAADDRVPNYGYTF. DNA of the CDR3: TGCAGCGCTGCTGACGACAGGGTTCCCAACTATGGCTACACCTTC.